The next 2 T cell receptor beta chains were all read from a single sample in a study of siplizumab effects on memory and regulatory T cells. The method was immunoSEQ multiplex PCR; TCRdb's version includes in-frame clones alone and lacks a portion of them. The sample has about 100,000 clones; under 95% are singletons. Sequencing was carried out using Tregs sorted from blood. Every receptor here comes from a human donor in good health.

V usage is TRBV11-2 and J usage is TRBJ2-1; no firm D call. Germline lookup yields CDR1 SGHAT and CDR2 FQNNGV. The CDR3 is made up of 13 amino acids. Trimming pared 5 bases from V and 4 bases from J, leaving 9 bases between. DNA for the CDR3: TGTGCCAGCAGCGCCGGCTTATACAATGAGCAGTTCTTC. Translated: CASSAGLYNEQFF.

The chain uses TRBV5-8 and TRBJ1-4; 8 nucleotides align to TRBD1. The CDR3 extends over 15 amino acids. With 4 bases clipped from V and 1 base from J, the junction kept 3 bases outside the gene matches. CDR1 and CDR2 (germline): SGHTS, YDEGEE. CDR3 sequence: CASSPGQGTNEKLFF. CDR3 nucleotides: TGTGCCAGCAGCCCAGGACAGGGAACTAATGAAAAACTGTTTTTT.